This record concerns one T cell receptor beta chain sequence. These data are taken from a study of CD8 T cells in Susac syndrome. The CDR3 runs 11 residues. Germline V gene sequence: CDR1 SGHDN, CDR2 FVKESK. The V end was cut by 1 base, the J end by 3 bases, with 1 base between. Reverse transcription of about 0.45 to 1 ug RNA was performed with random hexamers. One entry per CDR3 protein results from TCRdb running MiXCR on the immunoSEQ multiplex PCR reads. The sample shows a few hundred thousand distinct CDR3 sequences, 95% of them seen only once. The multiple sclerosis controls consisted of treatment-naive patients with relapsing-remitting disease, either stable or active.

This TCR came from a human donor with multiple sclerosis. Sequenced sample: CD4+ T cells from PBMCs. The chain carries TRBV14 and TRBJ2-7; no definite D call. The CDR3 spells CASSQVYEQYF. The CDR3 region has the DNA TGTGCCAGCAGCCAAGTCTACGAGCAGTACTTC.